These T cell receptor beta chains were read from a single sample in a study of blood T cell repertoires in COVID-19. TCRdb keeps only in-frame clones here, not all; method: immunoSEQ multiplex PCR. Among about 130,000 clones, 85% were seen once, and the ten largest hold 2.5% to 3.5%. The sequenced sample was peripheral blood. The receptors were sampled from a woman aged 80 or over with COVID-19, enrolled during active disease. The CDR3 runs from the conserved cysteine through the conserved F or W. Fields, in order: CDR3 protein, CDR3 DNA, V gene, D gene, J gene, clone size. The D gene is left open where the match is weak. Expanded clones get a size class; other rows say once, few or many, or leave the size out.

CDR3 protein: CASSHRGGARDGYTF
CDR3 DNA: TGCGCCAGCAGCCATAGGGGGGGGGCGCGGGACGGCTACACCTTC
V gene: TRBV4-3
D gene: NA
J gene: TRBJ1-2
clone size: NA

CDR3 protein: CASSRDNSGANVLTF
CDR3 DNA: TGTGCCAGCAGTCGAGACAACTCTGGGGCCAACGTCCTGACTTTC
V gene: TRBV6-5
D gene: NA
J gene: TRBJ2-6
clone size: NA

CDR3 protein: CASRDPVGARGLTYEQYF
CDR3 DNA: TGTGCCAGCAGGGATCCGGTTGGGGCCAGGGGTCTGACCTACGAGCAGTACTTC
V gene: TRBV2
D gene: NA
J gene: TRBJ2-7
clone size: NA

CDR3 protein: CASSLFGQGLGELFF
CDR3 DNA: TGCGCCAGCAGCTTGTTTGGGCAGGGGCTCGGGGAGCTGTTTTTT
V gene: TRBV5-1
D gene: NA
J gene: TRBJ2-2
clone size: NA

CDR3 protein: CASSQGTSAGRHTQYF
CDR3 DNA: TGCGCCAGCAGCCAGGGGACTAGCGCTGGGCGACATACGCAGTATTTT
V gene: TRBV5-1
D gene: TRBD2
J gene: TRBJ2-3
clone size: NA

CDR3 protein: CSASIGPGQKNSPLHF
CDR3 DNA: TGCAGTGCTAGTATAGGACCGGGACAGAAAAATTCACCCCTCCACTTT
V gene: TRBV20-1
D gene: TRBD1
J gene: TRBJ1-6
clone size: NA

CDR3 protein: CASSILAGDTGELFF
CDR3 DNA: TGTGCCAGTAGTATACTAGCGGGAGACACCGGGGAGCTGTTTTTT
V gene: TRBV19
D gene: TRBD2
J gene: TRBJ2-2
clone size: NA

CDR3 protein: CSASETGGNNSPLHF
CDR3 DNA: TGCAGTGCTAGTGAGACAGGGGGCAATAATTCACCCCTCCACTTT
V gene: TRBV20-1
D gene: TRBD1
J gene: TRBJ1-6
clone size: NA

CDR3 protein: CASSPQGAGGYTF
CDR3 DNA: TGTGCCAGCAGCCCACAGGGGGCTGGTGGCTACACCTTC
V gene: TRBV3-1/TRBV3-2
D gene: TRBD1
J gene: TRBJ1-2
clone size: NA

CDR3 protein: CASSYGWTSGRNEQFF
CDR3 DNA: TGTGCCAGCAGTTACGGATGGACTAGCGGGAGAAATGAGCAGTTCTTC
V gene: TRBV6-5
D gene: TRBD2
J gene: TRBJ2-1
clone size: NA

CDR3 protein: CSVVRQGVGTDTQYF
CDR3 DNA: TGCAGCGTTGTGCGGCAGGGGGTAGGCACAGATACGCAGTATTTT
V gene: TRBV29-1
D gene: TRBD1
J gene: TRBJ2-3
clone size: NA

CDR3 protein: CASSRVLAGSDEQYF
CDR3 DNA: TGTGCCAGCAGCCGGGTGCTAGCGGGTAGCGACGAGCAGTACTTC
V gene: TRBV6-6
D gene: TRBD2
J gene: TRBJ2-7
clone size: NA

CDR3 protein: CASSSGQSYGYTF
CDR3 DNA: TGTGCCAGTAGTTCGGGACAGTCCTATGGCTACACCTTC
V gene: TRBV19
D gene: TRBD1
J gene: TRBJ1-2
clone size: NA

CDR3 protein: CASSREGAFGGELFF
CDR3 DNA: TGTGCCAGCAGTCGCGAGGGGGCGTTTGGCGGGGAGCTGTTTTTT
V gene: TRBV25-1
D gene: TRBD1
J gene: TRBJ2-2
clone size: NA

CDR3 protein: CASRSPTGYGYTF
CDR3 DNA: TGTGCCAGCAGATCACCGACGGGTTATGGCTACACCTTC
V gene: TRBV6-6
D gene: NA
J gene: TRBJ1-2
clone size: NA

CDR3 protein: CASSPIGGHTIYF
CDR3 DNA: TGTGCCAGCAGCCCCATTGGAGGCCACACCATATATTTT
V gene: TRBV7-2
D gene: NA
J gene: TRBJ1-3
clone size: once

CDR3 protein: CASSLRSYEQYF
CDR3 DNA: TGTGCCAGCAGCCTCCGCTCCTACGAGCAGTACTTC
V gene: TRBV3-1/TRBV3-2
D gene: NA
J gene: TRBJ2-7
clone size: NA

CDR3 protein: CSVEDIGRGSTDTQYF
CDR3 DNA: TGCAGCGTTGAAGATATCGGGAGGGGTAGTACAGATACGCAGTATTTT
V gene: TRBV29-1
D gene: TRBD2
J gene: TRBJ2-3
clone size: NA

CDR3 protein: CASSLNHEQYF
CDR3 DNA: TGCGCCAGCAGCCTAAACCACGAGCAGTACTTC
V gene: TRBV5-1
D gene: NA
J gene: TRBJ2-7
clone size: NA

CDR3 protein: CASSYGGAGANVLTF
CDR3 DNA: TGTGCCAGCAGTTATGGGGGGGCTGGGGCCAACGTCCTGACTTTC
V gene: TRBV6-5
D gene: TRBD2
J gene: TRBJ2-6
clone size: NA

CDR3 protein: CSVEDWGGRGSYEQYF
CDR3 DNA: TGCAGCGTTGAAGATTGGGGGGGAAGGGGATCCTACGAGCAGTACTTC
V gene: TRBV29-1
D gene: TRBD2
J gene: TRBJ2-7
clone size: NA

CDR3 protein: CASSFSGTRSTGELFF
CDR3 DNA: TGCGCCAGCAGCTTTTCCGGGACTAGAAGCACCGGGGAGCTGTTTTTT
V gene: TRBV5-1
D gene: TRBD2
J gene: TRBJ2-2
clone size: NA

CDR3 protein: CASSLDRDTEAFF
CDR3 DNA: TGTGCCAGCAGCTTGGACAGGGACACTGAAGCTTTCTTT
V gene: TRBV11-3
D gene: TRBD1
J gene: TRBJ1-1
clone size: NA

CDR3 protein: CASSSPGLQGYNEQFF
CDR3 DNA: TGTGCCAGCAGTTCTCCGGGACTACAAGGCTACAATGAGCAGTTCTTC
V gene: TRBV6-2/TRBV6-3
D gene: TRBD2
J gene: TRBJ2-1
clone size: NA

CDR3 protein: CASSQPGGPVEAFF
CDR3 DNA: TGTGCCAGCAGCCAACCAGGGGGTCCTGTGGAAGCTTTCTTT
V gene: TRBV4-2
D gene: TRBD1
J gene: TRBJ1-1
clone size: once

CDR3 protein: CASTGTGTAGANVLTF
CDR3 DNA: TGTGCCAGCACCGGGACAGGGACTGCTGGGGCCAACGTCCTGACTTTC
V gene: TRBV19
D gene: TRBD1
J gene: TRBJ2-6
clone size: NA

CDR3 protein: CASSPDIDRVYYNEQFF
CDR3 DNA: TGTGCCAGCTCACCCGACATCGACAGGGTGTACTACAATGAGCAGTTCTTC
V gene: TRBV18
D gene: TRBD1
J gene: TRBJ2-1
clone size: NA

CDR3 protein: CASCPGQVYGYTF
CDR3 DNA: TGTGCCAGCTGTCCGGGACAGGTGTATGGCTACACCTTC
V gene: TRBV7-2
D gene: TRBD1
J gene: TRBJ1-2
clone size: once

CDR3 protein: CASSSFGSSYEQYF
CDR3 DNA: TGTGCCAGCAGTTCTTTCGGGAGCTCCTACGAGCAGTACTTC
V gene: TRBV28
D gene: NA
J gene: TRBJ2-7
clone size: NA

CDR3 protein: CASTPTGQGRSPLHF
CDR3 DNA: TGTGCCAGCACCCCGACGGGACAGGGCCGCTCACCCCTCCACTTT
V gene: TRBV27
D gene: TRBD1
J gene: TRBJ1-6
clone size: once

CDR3 protein: CASSLGTGGHIYF
CDR3 DNA: TGTGCCAGCAGTTTAGGGACAGGGGGTCACATATATTTT
V gene: TRBV12-3/TRBV12-4
D gene: TRBD1
J gene: TRBJ1-3
clone size: NA

CDR3 protein: CASSSGDYGYTF
CDR3 DNA: TGTGCCAGCAGCTCGGGGGACTATGGCTACACCTTC
V gene: TRBV3-1/TRBV3-2
D gene: NA
J gene: TRBJ1-2
clone size: NA

CDR3 protein: CASSKSSGLMNTEAFF
CDR3 DNA: TGTGCCAGCAGCAAGAGTTCGGGACTCATGAACACTGAAGCTTTCTTT
V gene: TRBV7-8
D gene: NA
J gene: TRBJ1-1
clone size: NA

CDR3 protein: CAISERDSLRKGQYF
CDR3 DNA: TGTGCCATCAGTGAGCGGGACTCCCTGAGGAAAGGGCAGTACTTC
V gene: TRBV10-3
D gene: NA
J gene: TRBJ2-7
clone size: NA

CDR3 protein: CASSRGQVGLSGNTIYF
CDR3 DNA: TGTGCCAGCAGCCGGGGACAGGTTGGACTCTCTGGAAACACCATATATTTT
V gene: TRBV7-2
D gene: TRBD1
J gene: TRBJ1-3
clone size: once

CDR3 protein: CASSQDRSGEQFF
CDR3 DNA: TGTGCCAGCAGCCAAGACCGATCAGGTGAGCAGTTCTTC
V gene: TRBV3-1/TRBV3-2
D gene: NA
J gene: TRBJ2-1
clone size: NA

CDR3 protein: CASSTTRVNEQFF
CDR3 DNA: TGTGCCAGCAGCACGACTAGAGTCAATGAGCAGTTCTTC
V gene: TRBV6-2/TRBV6-3
D gene: NA
J gene: TRBJ2-1
clone size: NA

CDR3 protein: CASNTSGRAREQYF
CDR3 DNA: TGCGCCAGCAATACTAGCGGGAGGGCCAGGGAGCAGTACTTC
V gene: TRBV10-1
D gene: TRBD2
J gene: TRBJ2-7
clone size: many

CDR3 protein: CASSLTSPYEQYF
CDR3 DNA: TGCGCCAGCAGTTTGACTAGTCCCTACGAGCAGTACTTC
V gene: TRBV5-1
D gene: NA
J gene: TRBJ2-7
clone size: NA

CDR3 protein: CASSQLLAGGTDTQYF
CDR3 DNA: TGTGCCAGCAGCCAACTCCTAGCGGGAGGTACAGATACGCAGTATTTT
V gene: TRBV4-2
D gene: TRBD2
J gene: TRBJ2-3
clone size: NA

CDR3 protein: CATRADGELFF
CDR3 DNA: TGCGCCACCAGGGCCGACGGGGAGCTGTTTTTT
V gene: TRBV5-1
D gene: NA
J gene: TRBJ2-2
clone size: NA

CDR3 protein: CASTLAGTGGYEQYF
CDR3 DNA: TGTGCCAGCACCCTAGCGGGGACAGGGGGCTACGAGCAGTACTTC
V gene: TRBV28
D gene: TRBD1
J gene: TRBJ2-7
clone size: few

CDR3 protein: CASSLAGRLNEKLFF
CDR3 DNA: TGTGCCAGCAGCTTAGCTGGCAGATTAAATGAAAAACTGTTTTTT
V gene: TRBV7-2
D gene: NA
J gene: TRBJ1-4
clone size: NA

CDR3 protein: CASTPEGLFNQPQHF
CDR3 DNA: TGTGCCAGCACCCCTGAAGGACTCTTCAATCAGCCCCAGCATTTT
V gene: TRBV2
D gene: NA
J gene: TRBJ1-5
clone size: NA

CDR3 protein: CASTRGNQPQHF
CDR3 DNA: TGTGCCAGTACCAGAGGGAATCAGCCCCAGCATTTT
V gene: TRBV19
D gene: NA
J gene: TRBJ1-5
clone size: NA

CDR3 protein: CASSREQDRVFSPLHF
CDR3 DNA: TGTGCCAGCTCACGGGAACAGGACAGGGTGTTTTCACCCCTCCACTTT
V gene: TRBV18
D gene: TRBD1
J gene: TRBJ1-6
clone size: NA

CDR3 protein: CASSVNTDRGESGELFF
CDR3 DNA: TGTGCCAGCAGCGTTAACACCGACAGGGGGGAGTCCGGGGAGCTGTTTTTT
V gene: TRBV9
D gene: TRBD1
J gene: TRBJ2-2
clone size: NA

CDR3 protein: CASSQATSDNTGELFF
CDR3 DNA: TGTGCCAGCAGCCAAGCGACTAGCGACAACACCGGGGAGCTGTTTTTT
V gene: TRBV4-2
D gene: TRBD2
J gene: TRBJ2-2
clone size: NA

CDR3 protein: CASSVQGQTRTGELFF
CDR3 DNA: TGTGCCAGCAGCGTTCAGGGACAGACACGCACCGGGGAGCTGTTTTTT
V gene: TRBV9
D gene: TRBD1
J gene: TRBJ2-2
clone size: NA

CDR3 protein: CASSRTGGDGAFF
CDR3 DNA: TGTGCCAGCTCACGAACAGGGGGCGACGGAGCTTTCTTT
V gene: TRBV18
D gene: TRBD1
J gene: TRBJ1-1
clone size: NA

CDR3 protein: CASSYSLAEYEQYF
CDR3 DNA: TGTGCCAGCAGTTACTCACTAGCGGAATACGAGCAGTACTTC
V gene: TRBV6-5
D gene: TRBD2
J gene: TRBJ2-7
clone size: NA

CDR3 protein: CASSVDTGRGQETQYF
CDR3 DNA: TGTGCCAGCAGCGTAGACACGGGGCGGGGACAAGAGACCCAGTACTTC
V gene: TRBV9
D gene: NA
J gene: TRBJ2-5
clone size: NA

CDR3 protein: CASSPGQGGEQFF
CDR3 DNA: TGTGCCAGCAGCCCGGGGCAGGGGGGTGAGCAGTTCTTC
V gene: TRBV7-9
D gene: NA
J gene: TRBJ2-1
clone size: NA

CDR3 protein: CASSVAIGGPGAEAFF
CDR3 DNA: TGTGCCAGCAGCGTAGCTATTGGGGGCCCCGGGGCTGAAGCTTTCTTT
V gene: TRBV9
D gene: NA
J gene: TRBJ1-1
clone size: NA

CDR3 protein: CAIQGPGNQPQHF
CDR3 DNA: TGTGCCATACAGGGGCCGGGCAATCAGCCCCAGCATTTT
V gene: TRBV6-6
D gene: TRBD1
J gene: TRBJ1-5
clone size: NA

CDR3 protein: CASSSTGTGELFF
CDR3 DNA: TGTGCCAGCTCATCGACAGGGACCGGGGAGCTGTTTTTT
V gene: TRBV18
D gene: TRBD1
J gene: TRBJ2-2
clone size: once

CDR3 protein: CASSLGSGDRGRTDTQYF
CDR3 DNA: TGTGCTAGCAGCTTAGGGTCAGGGGATCGCGGTCGCACAGATACGCAGTATTTT
V gene: TRBV7-7
D gene: NA
J gene: TRBJ2-3
clone size: few